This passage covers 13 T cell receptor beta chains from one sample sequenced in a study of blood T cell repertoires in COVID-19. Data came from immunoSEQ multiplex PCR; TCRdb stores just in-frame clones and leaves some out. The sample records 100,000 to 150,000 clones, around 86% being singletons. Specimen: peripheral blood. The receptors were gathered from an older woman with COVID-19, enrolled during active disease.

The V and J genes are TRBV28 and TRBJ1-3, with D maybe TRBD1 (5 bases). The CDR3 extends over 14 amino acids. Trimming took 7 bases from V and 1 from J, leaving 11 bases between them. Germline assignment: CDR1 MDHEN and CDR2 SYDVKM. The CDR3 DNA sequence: TGTGCCAGCACCCTGGGGGGATCTGGAAACACCATATATTTT. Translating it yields CASTLGGSGNTIYF.

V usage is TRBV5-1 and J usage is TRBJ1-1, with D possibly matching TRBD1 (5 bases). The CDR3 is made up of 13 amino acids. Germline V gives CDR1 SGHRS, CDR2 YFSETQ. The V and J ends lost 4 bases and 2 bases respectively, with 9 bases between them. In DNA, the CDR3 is TGCGCCAGCAGCGTTCAGGGAAACACTGAAGCTTTCTTT. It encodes CASSVQGNTEAFF.

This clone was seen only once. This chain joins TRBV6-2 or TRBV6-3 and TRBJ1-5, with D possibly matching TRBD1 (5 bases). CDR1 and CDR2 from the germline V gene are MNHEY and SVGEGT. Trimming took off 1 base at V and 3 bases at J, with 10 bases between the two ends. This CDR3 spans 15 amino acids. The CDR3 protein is CASSYFAGNNQPQHF. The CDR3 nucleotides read TGTGCCAGCAGTTACTTCGCAGGGAACAATCAGCCCCAGCATTTT.

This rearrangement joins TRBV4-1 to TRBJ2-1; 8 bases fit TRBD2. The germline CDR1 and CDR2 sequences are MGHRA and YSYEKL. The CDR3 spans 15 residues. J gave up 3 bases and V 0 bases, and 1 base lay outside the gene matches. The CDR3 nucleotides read TGCGCCAGCAGCCAAGACACTAGCGGCTACAATGAGCAGTTCTTC. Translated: CASSQDTSGYNEQFF.

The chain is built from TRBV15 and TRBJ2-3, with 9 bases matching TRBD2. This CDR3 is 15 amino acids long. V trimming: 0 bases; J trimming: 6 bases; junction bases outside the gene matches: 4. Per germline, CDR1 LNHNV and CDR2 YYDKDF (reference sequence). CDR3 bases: TGTGCCACCAGCAGAGATGGGCTAGCGGGGGATACGCAGTATTTT. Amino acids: CATSRDGLAGDTQYF.

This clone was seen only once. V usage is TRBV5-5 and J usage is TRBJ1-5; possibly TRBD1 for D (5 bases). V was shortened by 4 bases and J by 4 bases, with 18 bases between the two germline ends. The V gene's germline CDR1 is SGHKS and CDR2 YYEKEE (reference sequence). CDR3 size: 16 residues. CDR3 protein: CASSPTGTLFNQPQHF. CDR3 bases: TGTGCCAGCAGCCCAACAGGTACCCTGTTTAATCAGCCCCAGCATTTT.

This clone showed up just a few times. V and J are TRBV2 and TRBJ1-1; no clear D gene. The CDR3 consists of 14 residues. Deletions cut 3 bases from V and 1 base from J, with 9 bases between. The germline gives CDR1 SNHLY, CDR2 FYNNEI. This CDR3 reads CASSDPPGNTEAFF. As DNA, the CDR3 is TGTGCCAGCAGTGATCCACCGGGGAACACTGAAGCTTTCTTT.

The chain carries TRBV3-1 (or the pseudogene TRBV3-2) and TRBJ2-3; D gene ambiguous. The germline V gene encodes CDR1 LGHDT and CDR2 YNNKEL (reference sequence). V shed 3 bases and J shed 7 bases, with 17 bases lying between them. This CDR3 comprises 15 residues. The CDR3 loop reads CASSQAHLGLYTQYF. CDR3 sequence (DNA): TGTGCCAGCAGCCAGGCCCATCTAGGTCTCTATACGCAGTATTTT.

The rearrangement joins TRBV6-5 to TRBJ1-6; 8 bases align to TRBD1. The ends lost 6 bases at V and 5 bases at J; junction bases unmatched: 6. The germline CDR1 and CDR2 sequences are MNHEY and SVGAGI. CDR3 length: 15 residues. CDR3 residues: CASRQTGVNNSPLHF. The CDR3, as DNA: TGTGCCAGCAGGCAGACAGGGGTTAATAATTCACCCCTCCACTTT.

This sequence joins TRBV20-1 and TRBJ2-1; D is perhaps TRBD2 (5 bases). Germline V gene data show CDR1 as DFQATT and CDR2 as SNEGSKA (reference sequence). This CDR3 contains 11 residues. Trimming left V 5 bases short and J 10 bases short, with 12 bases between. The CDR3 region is CSASSSREQFF. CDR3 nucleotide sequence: TGCAGTGCTTCTAGCTCCCGGGAGCAGTTCTTC.

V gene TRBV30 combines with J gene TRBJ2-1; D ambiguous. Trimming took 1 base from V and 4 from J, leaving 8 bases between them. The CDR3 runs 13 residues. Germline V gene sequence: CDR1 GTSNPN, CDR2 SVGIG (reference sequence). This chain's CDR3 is CAWSDSLYNEQFF. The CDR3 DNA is TGTGCCTGGAGTGACAGCTTGTACAATGAGCAGTTCTTC.

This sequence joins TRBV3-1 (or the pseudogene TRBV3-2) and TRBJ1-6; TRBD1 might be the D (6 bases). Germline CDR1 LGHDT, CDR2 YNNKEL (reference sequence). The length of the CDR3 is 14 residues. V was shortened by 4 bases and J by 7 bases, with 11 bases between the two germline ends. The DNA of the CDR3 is TGTGCCAGCAGCCTTAGGACAGAGAATTCACCCCTCCACTTT. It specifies CASSLRTENSPLHF.

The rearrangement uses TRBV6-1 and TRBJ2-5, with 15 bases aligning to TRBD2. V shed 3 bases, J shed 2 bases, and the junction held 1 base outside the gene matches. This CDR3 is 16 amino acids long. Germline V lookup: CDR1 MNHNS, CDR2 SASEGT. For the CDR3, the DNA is TGTGCCAGCAGTGAGGGACTAGCGGGGGGACAAGAGACCCAGTACTTC. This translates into CASSEGLAGGQETQYF.